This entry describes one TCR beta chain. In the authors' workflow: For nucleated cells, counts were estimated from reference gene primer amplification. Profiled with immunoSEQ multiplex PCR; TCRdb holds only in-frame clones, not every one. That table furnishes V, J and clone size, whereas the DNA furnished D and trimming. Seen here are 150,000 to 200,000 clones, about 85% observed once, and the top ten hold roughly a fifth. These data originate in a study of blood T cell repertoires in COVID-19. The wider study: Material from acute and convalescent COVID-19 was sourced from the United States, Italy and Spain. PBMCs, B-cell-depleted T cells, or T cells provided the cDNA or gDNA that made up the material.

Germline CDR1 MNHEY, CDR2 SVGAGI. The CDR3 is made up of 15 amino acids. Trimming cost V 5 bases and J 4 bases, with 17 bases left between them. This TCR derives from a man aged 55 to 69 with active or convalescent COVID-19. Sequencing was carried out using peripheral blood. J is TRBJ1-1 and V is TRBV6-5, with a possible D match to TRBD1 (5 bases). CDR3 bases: TGTGCCAGCAGTCCTCGACAGACTGAGATCACTGAAGCTTTCTTT. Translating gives CASSPRQTEITEAFF.